A selection of T cell receptor beta chains follows, all from one sample in a study of cytomegalovirus exposure and HLA in healthy donors. TCRdb keeps only in-frame clones here, not all; method: immunoSEQ multiplex PCR. The table shows some 150,000 clones, with around 10% occurring only once. The sample consisted of PBMCs. These receptors all stem from a male donor in good health and CMV-seronegative. CDR3s include the opening cysteine and the closing phenylalanine or tryptophan. A D gene is named only where the DNA matches it firmly. Clone size appears in some rows only: once, few, many, or a class for an expanded clone.

J: TRBJ2-3
size: NA
D: TRBD2
V: TRBV10-3
DNA: TGTGCCATCAGTGAGTCGAGGAGGACTAGCGGGGGCACAGATACGCAGTATTTT
CDR3: CAISESRRTSGGTDTQYF

J: TRBJ1-1
size: few
D: NA
V: TRBV2
DNA: TGTGCCAGCAGTGAAGCGGCAGGAAAAGCTTTCTTT
CDR3: CASSEAAGKAFF

J: TRBJ2-7
size: few
D: NA
V: TRBV6-5
DNA: TGTGCCAGCAGCTACTCCCGGACAGCCACCTACGAGCAGTACTTC
CDR3: CASSYSRTATYEQYF

J: TRBJ1-4
size: few
D: NA
V: TRBV27
DNA: TGTGCCATTAGTCCGGTCTGGGGGGATGAAAAACTGTTTTTT
CDR3: CAISPVWGDEKLFF

J: TRBJ2-3
size: few
D: NA
V: TRBV29-1
DNA: TGCAGCGTTACCGGCTCCTTCCGGTCAGGGGGCACAGATACGCAGTATTTT
CDR3: CSVTGSFRSGGTDTQYF

J: TRBJ2-7
size: NA
D: NA
V: TRBV27
DNA: TGTGCCAGCAGTTTAAGGGGCTCCTACGAGCAGTACTTC
CDR3: CASSLRGSYEQYF

J: TRBJ1-3
size: few
D: NA
V: TRBV19
DNA: TGTGCCAGTAGTCCGGCGCGGACAGCCGGAAACACCATATATTTT
CDR3: CASSPARTAGNTIYF

J: TRBJ1-1
size: NA
D: NA
V: TRBV4-1
DNA: TGCGCCAGCAGCCAAGAGGCAGGGGAGGGAATGAACACTGAAGCTTTCTTT
CDR3: CASSQEAGEGMNTEAFF

J: TRBJ1-3
size: NA
D: TRBD1
V: TRBV11-1
DNA: TGTGCCAGCAGCTCGAGGGACAGCTACTCTGGAAACACCATATATTTT
CDR3: CASSSRDSYSGNTIYF

J: TRBJ2-7
size: few
D: NA
V: TRBV11-2
DNA: TGTGCCAGCAGCTTAACACCCATCGAGCAGTACTTC
CDR3: CASSLTPIEQYF

J: TRBJ2-3
size: few
D: TRBD2
V: TRBV27
DNA: TGTGCCAGCAGCCTTCTCAGCGGGGGATTCACAGATACGCAGTATTTT
CDR3: CASSLLSGGFTDTQYF

J: TRBJ2-7
size: NA
D: NA
V: TRBV27
DNA: TGTGCCAGCAGTCTTACAGGGTCCTACGAGCAGTACTTC
CDR3: CASSLTGSYEQYF

J: TRBJ2-7
size: NA
D: TRBD1
V: TRBV13
DNA: TGTGCCAGCAGCTTAGGTGGACAGGGGAACGAGCAGTACTTC
CDR3: CASSLGGQGNEQYF

J: TRBJ2-7
size: NA
D: NA
V: TRBV9
DNA: TGTGCCAGCAGCGTAGGCGGTCCGACCTACGAGCAGTACTTC
CDR3: CASSVGGPTYEQYF

J: TRBJ2-7
size: NA
D: NA
V: TRBV13
DNA: TGTGCCAGCAGTTCGGGGTTCGCCTACGAGCAGTACTTC
CDR3: CASSSGFAYEQYF

J: TRBJ2-7
size: NA
D: NA
V: TRBV28
DNA: TGTGCCAGCAGTTCCGGGTCCGCCTCCTACGAGCAGTACTTC
CDR3: CASSSGSASYEQYF

J: TRBJ1-6
size: few
D: NA
V: TRBV10-3
DNA: TGTGCCATCAGATCAGGACAAGGAAATTCACCCCTTCACTTT
CDR3: CAIRSGQGNSPLHF

J: TRBJ1-1
size: few
D: NA
V: TRBV5-1
DNA: TGCGCCAGCAGCGCCGAGGGTAGGTTTGAAGCTTTCTTT
CDR3: CASSAEGRFEAFF

J: TRBJ2-5
size: NA
D: NA
V: TRBV7-8
DNA: TGTGCCAGCAGCGGGCGGGCGTCTATACAAGAGACCCAGTACTTC
CDR3: CASSGRASIQETQYF

J: TRBJ2-7
size: few
D: TRBD1
V: TRBV6-5
DNA: TGTGCCAGCAGTTACCGACAGGGGCCAAGTCGCGGGCAGTACTTC
CDR3: CASSYRQGPSRGQYF

J: TRBJ1-6
size: NA
D: NA
V: TRBV27
DNA: TGTGCCACCGGACAGAGAGATTCACCCCTCCACTTT
CDR3: CATGQRDSPLHF

J: TRBJ2-7
size: few
D: TRBD2
V: TRBV5-4
DNA: TGTGCCAGCAGCTTGTGGGGCGGGAGGGCCTACGAGCAGTACTTC
CDR3: CASSLWGGRAYEQYF

J: TRBJ1-1
size: few
D: NA
V: TRBV5-1
DNA: TGCGCCAGCAGCTTGGTTGTAGGGGACACTGAAGCTTTCTTT
CDR3: CASSLVVGDTEAFF

J: TRBJ1-5
size: NA
D: NA
V: TRBV2
DNA: TGTGCCAGCAGTGAAAGGACTATCCTAAATCAGCCCCAGCATTTT
CDR3: CASSERTILNQPQHF

J: TRBJ2-7
size: few
D: TRBD2
V: TRBV25-1
DNA: TGTGCCAGCAGTTTTCACGGGAGGCTCTCCTACGAGCAGTACTTC
CDR3: CASSFHGRLSYEQYF

J: TRBJ2-7
size: NA
D: TRBD2
V: TRBV5-1
DNA: TGCGCCAGCAGCACGAGTTTGACTAGCGGTAGCGAGCAGTACTTC
CDR3: CASSTSLTSGSEQYF

J: TRBJ2-4
size: few
D: TRBD1
V: TRBV29-1
DNA: TGCAGCGTTGAAGATCAGGGGGCAGGCATTCAGTACTTC
CDR3: CSVEDQGAGIQYF

J: TRBJ1-6
size: few
D: NA
V: TRBV6-5
DNA: TGTGCCAGCAGTTACCAGGTCCAGTCACCCCTCCACTTT
CDR3: CASSYQVQSPLHF

J: TRBJ2-7
size: NA
D: NA
V: TRBV4-1
DNA: TGCGCCAGCAGCCAACGCAGGGATGTCGGCGAGCAGTACTTC
CDR3: CASSQRRDVGEQYF

J: TRBJ1-2
size: NA
D: NA
V: TRBV7-9
DNA: TGTGCCAGCAGCTTAGAATTCGTGACTCCTACTATCTATGGCTACACCTTC
CDR3: CASSLEFVTPTIYGYTF

J: TRBJ1-4
size: NA
D: NA
V: TRBV28
DNA: TGTGCCAGCAGTCCCTCCGGGAAAGGGAGAGAAAAACTGTTTTTT
CDR3: CASSPSGKGREKLFF

J: TRBJ2-3
size: few
D: NA
V: TRBV28
DNA: TGTGCCAGCAGTTCCCCTAGCTCCACAGATACGCAGTATTTT
CDR3: CASSSPSSTDTQYF